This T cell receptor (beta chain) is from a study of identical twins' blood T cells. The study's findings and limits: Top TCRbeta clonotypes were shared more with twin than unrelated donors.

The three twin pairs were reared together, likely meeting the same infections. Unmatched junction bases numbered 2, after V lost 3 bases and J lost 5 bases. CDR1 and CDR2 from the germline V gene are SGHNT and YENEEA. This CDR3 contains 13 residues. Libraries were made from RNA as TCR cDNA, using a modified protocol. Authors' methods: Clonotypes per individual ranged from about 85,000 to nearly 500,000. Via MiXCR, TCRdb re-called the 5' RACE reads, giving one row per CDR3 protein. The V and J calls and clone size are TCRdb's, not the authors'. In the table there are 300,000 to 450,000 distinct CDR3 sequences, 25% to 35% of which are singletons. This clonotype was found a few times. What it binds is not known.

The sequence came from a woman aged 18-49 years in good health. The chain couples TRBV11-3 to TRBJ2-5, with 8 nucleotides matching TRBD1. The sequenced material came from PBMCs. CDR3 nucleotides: TGTGCCAGCAGCTTTACAGGGGGTGAGACCCAGTACTTC. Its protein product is CASSFTGGETQYF. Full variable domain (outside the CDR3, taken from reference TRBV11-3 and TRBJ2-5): EAGVVQSPRYKIIEKKQPVAFWCNPISGHNTLYWYLQNLGQGPELLIRYENEEAVDDSQLPKDRFSAERLKGVDSTLKIQPAELGDSAVYLCASSFTGGETQYFGPGTRLLVL.